The clone carrying this T cell receptor (beta chain) came up many times. These data are taken from a study of molecular identifiers for immune sequencing clone quantification. TCRdb processed the PCR reads anew with MiXCR; each CDR3 protein has one entry. The repertoire holds about 40,000 distinct CDR3 sequences, with 18% as singletons. This CDR3 has 13 residues. The germline CDR1 and CDR2 sequences are MNHEY and SMNVEV (reference sequence). The V end lost 4 bases, the J end lost 5 bases, and 10 bases lay between the germline ends. The specimen sequenced was naive CD8+ T cells from blood, with Jurkat cell RNA spiked in. Sample subset: FACS-sorted CD8+CD4-CCR7+CD45RA+ naive T cells. This chain uses TRBV27 with TRBJ2-3; tentative D call: TRBD2 (5 bases). This clonotype originated in a human donor in good health. Some libraries in this study had Jurkat cell RNA spiked in. As DNA, the CDR3 is TGTGCCAGCAGTTCCCTTCGGGGAGATACGCAGTATTTT. This gives the protein CASSSLRGDTQYF.